The rows below give T cell receptor beta chains drawn from one sample of a study of neurological immune-mediated disorders. TCRdb passed the 5' RACE reads through MiXCR, listing each CDR3 protein once. The sample lists 95,000 to 110,000 distinct CDR3 sequences, approximately 10% occurring once. The sequenced sample consisted of PBMCs. These receptors came from a female donor with HTLV-1-associated myelopathy (HAM/TSP). The CDR3 runs from the conserved cysteine through the conserved F or W. A D gene is named only where the DNA matches it firmly. Clone size, where shown, is once, few, many, or a class for clones that have expanded.

DNA: TGCGCCAGCAGCTTTGGGGGAGGAAGCTCCTACGAGCAGTACTTC
CDR3: CASSFGGGSSYEQYF
V: TRBV5-1
size: few
D: NA
J: TRBJ2-7

DNA: TGTGCCAGCAGTTACTCCTCCCGGGGTTCCTACAATGAGCAGTTCTTC
CDR3: CASSYSSRGSYNEQFF
V: TRBV6-5
size: few
D: NA
J: TRBJ2-1

DNA: TGCGCCAGCAGCGAACCGGGACTCATCAATGAGCAGTTCTTC
CDR3: CASSEPGLINEQFF
V: TRBV5-1
size: many
D: NA
J: TRBJ2-1

DNA: TGCGCCAGCAGCCAAGCGCCCGGGAGTCTGAGGAATCAGCCCCAGCATTTT
CDR3: CASSQAPGSLRNQPQHF
V: TRBV4-1
size: many
D: NA
J: TRBJ1-5

DNA: TGTGCCAGCAGCCAAGAGTGGGACATAAGCAATCAGCCCCAGCATTTT
CDR3: CASSQEWDISNQPQHF
V: TRBV3-1
size: many
D: NA
J: TRBJ1-5

DNA: TGTGTCAGCAGTTACCGGGGACCAGATACGCAGTATTTT
CDR3: CVSSYRGPDTQYF
V: TRBV27
size: many
D: NA
J: TRBJ2-3

DNA: TGTGCCAGCAGCCCTAGGGGTGAAGGCTACACCTTC
CDR3: CASSPRGEGYTF
V: TRBV6-2/TRBV6-3
size: NA
D: NA
J: TRBJ1-2

DNA: TGTGCCAGCTCGGAGACAGTCAATCAGCCCCAGCATTTT
CDR3: CASSETVNQPQHF
V: TRBV28
size: many
D: NA
J: TRBJ1-5

DNA: TGCAGTGCAAGGGGACAACGGACGAACACCGGGGAGCTGTTTTTT
CDR3: CSARGQRTNTGELFF
V: TRBV20-1
size: many
D: NA
J: TRBJ2-2

DNA: TGTGCCAGCAGGTTCTGGGACAGGGGGGACAATGAGCAGTTCTTC
CDR3: CASRFWDRGDNEQFF
V: TRBV6-5
size: many
D: TRBD1
J: TRBJ2-1

DNA: TGTGCCAGCAGCTACCGGACAGACTTATACGAGCAGTACTTC
CDR3: CASSYRTDLYEQYF
V: TRBV13
size: many
D: NA
J: TRBJ2-7

DNA: TGCAGTGCTAGCGTCTGGGACTCTGGAAACACCATATATTTT
CDR3: CSASVWDSGNTIYF
V: TRBV20-1
size: many
D: NA
J: TRBJ1-3

DNA: TGTGCCACCAGTGAAACCACAGGGACAGATACGCAGTATTTT
CDR3: CATSETTGTDTQYF
V: TRBV24-1
size: many
D: NA
J: TRBJ2-3

DNA: TGCAGTACAACCTCCGGACAGATCACAGATACGCAGTATTTT
CDR3: CSTTSGQITDTQYF
V: TRBV20-1
size: many
D: NA
J: TRBJ2-3

DNA: TGTGCCATCGGTTTACGCGTGGGACAGGGAGTAAATACGCAGTATTTT
CDR3: CAIGLRVGQGVNTQYF
V: TRBV10-3
size: many
D: TRBD1
J: TRBJ2-3

DNA: TGTGCCACCTTGGCCCAGACCCTCTCAGGATACGAGCAGTACTTC
CDR3: CATLAQTLSGYEQYF
V: TRBV12-3/TRBV12-4
size: many
D: NA
J: TRBJ2-7

DNA: TGTGCCAGCAGGGATCAGGGGTACTACGAGCAGTACTTC
CDR3: CASRDQGYYEQYF
V: TRBV27
size: many
D: NA
J: TRBJ2-7

DNA: TGCGCCACCGGACAGGGCAGGGCTGGAGAAAAACTGTTTTTT
CDR3: CATGQGRAGEKLFF
V: TRBV10-1
size: many
D: TRBD1
J: TRBJ1-4

DNA: TGTGCCAGCAGCCAAGTTACAGGGAACTATGGATACACCTTC
CDR3: CASSQVTGNYGYTF
V: TRBV14
size: few
D: NA
J: TRBJ1-2

DNA: TGCAGTGCTAGAGATCCCCAGCGGGGGGCTGACGAGCAGTACTTC
CDR3: CSARDPQRGADEQYF
V: TRBV20-1
size: many
D: TRBD2
J: TRBJ2-7

DNA: TGTGCCAGCAGCCCAGACAGGGTGGGCTATGGCTACACCTTC
CDR3: CASSPDRVGYGYTF
V: TRBV4-2
size: many
D: TRBD1
J: TRBJ1-2

DNA: TGTGCCGTTACGGCGCGCGACGAGCAGTACTTC
CDR3: CAVTARDEQYF
V: TRBV6-6
size: many
D: NA
J: TRBJ2-7

DNA: TGCAGCGTTTCCCGGGACAGAAACACAGATACGCAGTATTTT
CDR3: CSVSRDRNTDTQYF
V: TRBV29-1
size: many
D: TRBD1
J: TRBJ2-3

DNA: TGTGCCAGCAGCCATGCAGGGTCTGGAAACACCATATATTTT
CDR3: CASSHAGSGNTIYF
V: TRBV7-9
size: many
D: NA
J: TRBJ1-3

DNA: TGTGCCGCGGGGCACTCTGGGGCCAACGTCCTGACTTTC
CDR3: CAAGHSGANVLTF
V: TRBV12-3/TRBV12-4
size: many
D: NA
J: TRBJ2-6

DNA: TGCAGTGCTAGAGTAGCGGGGGGCTCCTACAATGAGCAGTTCTTC
CDR3: CSARVAGGSYNEQFF
V: TRBV20-1
size: many
D: TRBD2
J: TRBJ2-1

DNA: TGCGCCAGCAGCTTGGAGGGGACGAACTATGGCTACACCTTC
CDR3: CASSLEGTNYGYTF
V: TRBV5-1
size: NA
D: NA
J: TRBJ1-2

DNA: TGTGCCAGCAGCTTGCTCCGGGCGTACTATGGCTACACCTTC
CDR3: CASSLLRAYYGYTF
V: TRBV5-6
size: many
D: NA
J: TRBJ1-2

DNA: TGTGCCAGCAGCTTAGCGGGGACGGGGGGGCTAGGGAGAGAGCAGTACTTC
CDR3: CASSLAGTGGLGREQYF
V: TRBV7-8
size: many
D: TRBD2
J: TRBJ2-7

DNA: TGTGCCAGCGCTAGGTGGGGCCGGCAGGCCCCCTACGAGCAGTACTTC
CDR3: CASARWGRQAPYEQYF
V: TRBV6-5
size: many
D: NA
J: TRBJ2-7

DNA: TGCAGTGCTGAGTCTCTGACTGCCTACGAGCAGTACTTC
CDR3: CSAESLTAYEQYF
V: TRBV20-1
size: many
D: NA
J: TRBJ2-7

DNA: TGCGCCAGCAGCCCGGAACGTGGAAATGAGCAGTTCTTC
CDR3: CASSPERGNEQFF
V: TRBV5-1
size: many
D: NA
J: TRBJ2-1

DNA: TGCGCCAGCAGCGCGGGAGCCGGGAACGAGCAGTACTTC
CDR3: CASSAGAGNEQYF
V: TRBV5-1
size: few
D: TRBD2
J: TRBJ2-7

DNA: TGTGCCAGCACCCAGGTGGGGGGAAATCAGCCCCAGCATTTT
CDR3: CASTQVGGNQPQHF
V: TRBV7-8
size: many
D: NA
J: TRBJ1-5

DNA: TGTGCCACCAGTGATGGGGGACTAGCGGGGGCCTACAATGAGCAGTTCTTC
CDR3: CATSDGGLAGAYNEQFF
V: TRBV24-1
size: many
D: TRBD2
J: TRBJ2-1

DNA: TGTGCCAGCACTTCCCCCGGGCGTGCCTTTACAATGGAGACCCAGTACTTC
CDR3: CASTSPGRAFTMETQYF
V: TRBV2
size: NA
D: NA
J: TRBJ2-5

DNA: TGCGCCAGCAGCCACCGGACAGGGGGCGGTAATTCCCCTGGGGCCAACGTCCTGACTTTC
CDR3: CASSHRTGGGNSPGANVLTF
V: TRBV5-1
size: many
D: TRBD1
J: TRBJ2-6

DNA: TGCGCCAGCAGCAGAAGACAGGGGGCGGACGGGGAGCTGTTTTTT
CDR3: CASSRRQGADGELFF
V: TRBV5-1
size: many
D: TRBD1
J: TRBJ2-2

DNA: TGCGCCAGCAACTTAGTAGGGCTGGGTGAGACCCAGTACTTC
CDR3: CASNLVGLGETQYF
V: TRBV5-1
size: few
D: NA
J: TRBJ2-5

DNA: TGTGCCAGCAGTCCCGGGACATACACCGGGGAGCTGTTTTTT
CDR3: CASSPGTYTGELFF
V: TRBV12-3/TRBV12-4
size: many
D: NA
J: TRBJ2-2

DNA: TGTGCCAGTAGGGGGGACAGTGATGAGCAGTTCTTC
CDR3: CASRGDSDEQFF
V: TRBV19
size: NA
D: TRBD1
J: TRBJ2-1